These 18 T cell receptor beta chains came from one sample sequenced in a study of blood T cell repertoires in COVID-19. This table comes from immunoSEQ multiplex PCR, and its TCRdb copy is limited to in-frame clones, with some not included. The profile shows approximately 250,000 clones, 91% of them singletons. Sequenced input: PBMCs or T cells enriched from blood (not recorded which). These receptor sequences come from a man aged 40-49 years who had been exposed to COVID-19.

This rearrangement joins TRBV5-1 to TRBJ1-1, with 7 bases aligning to TRBD1. Germline assignment: CDR1 SGHRS and CDR2 YFSETQ. The V segment lost 5 bases and the J segment 1 base; nucleotides outside the gene matches: 8. This CDR3 has 15 residues. CDR3 DNA sequence: TGCGCCAGCAGTTTTGAGGACAGGAGGAACACTGAAGCTTTCTTT. Translating gives CASSFEDRRNTEAFF. The variable domain in full, completed from reference TRBV5-1 and TRBJ1-1, reads KAGVTQTPRYLIKTRGQQVTLSCSPISGHRSVSWYQQTPGQGLQFLFEYFSETQRNKGNFPGRFSGRQFSNSRSEMNVSTLELGDSALYLCASSFEDRRNTEAFFGQGTRLTVV.

This chain links TRBV5-1 with TRBJ2-7; maybe TRBD2 (6 bases). CDR3 size: 17 residues. V was shortened by 4 bases and J by 7 bases, with 27 bases between the two germline ends. Per the germline V gene, CDR1 is SGHRS and CDR2 is YFSETQ. In DNA form, the CDR3 reads TGCGCCAGCAGCCATACAGGTTTCACGGGACTTGAGAGAGAGCAGTACTTC. Its protein product is CASSHTGFTGLEREQYF.

The chain joins TRBV18 to TRBJ2-7; 13 bases agree with TRBD2. The germline gives CDR1 KGHSH, CDR2 LQKENI. The CDR3 is 15 residues long. V was pared by 3 bases and J by 3 bases, with 2 bases of the junction left unmatched. In DNA form, the CDR3 reads TGTGCCAGCTCACCGAGGACTAGCGGGAGCTACGAGCAGTACTTC. Encoded protein: CASSPRTSGSYEQYF.

This clone was seen a single time. The gene calls are TRBV5-6 and TRBJ2-7; no definite D call. V gave up 1 base and J gave up 0 bases, with 8 bases separating them. Per the germline V gene, CDR1 is SGHDT and CDR2 is YYEEEE. This CDR3 is built from 14 residues. The CDR3 sequence is CASSLTTSSYEQYF. The CDR3 coding sequence is TGTGCCAGCAGCTTGACTACCAGCTCCTACGAGCAGTACTTC.

This rearrangement joins TRBV29-1 to TRBJ2-7, with TRBD1 matching over 9 bases. Germline V gene lookup returns CDR1 SQVTM and CDR2 ANQGSEA. The CDR3 is 14 residues long. J was trimmed by 3 bases and V by 6 bases; bases with no gene match: 9. The CDR3 nucleotides read TGCAGCGTCGCCGGGACAGGGAAACTCTACGAGCAGTACTTC. This translates into CSVAGTGKLYEQYF.

V is TRBV5-6 and J is TRBJ1-2; a weak D match, TRBD1 (6 bases). From germline, CDR1 is SGHDT and CDR2 YYEEEE. The CDR3 runs to 13 residues. V was clipped by 2 bases and J by 7 bases, with 12 bases between them. The CDR3 coding sequence is TGTGCCAGCAGCTTACAGGGTTTTGGTGGCTACACCTTC. Encoded protein: CASSLQGFGGYTF. Together with reference TRBV5-6 and TRBJ1-2, the CDR3 gives the full variable domain: DAGVTQSPTHLIKTRGQQVTLRCSPKSGHDTVSWYQQALGQGPQFIFQYYEEEERQRGNFPDRFSGHQFPNYSSELNVNALLLGDSALYLCASSLQGFGGYTFGSGTRLTVV.

CDR3 nucleotides: TGTGCCACCAGCAGAGAGCGCGGTCGGGGGTGGGAGACCCAGTACTTC. Translation: CATSRERGRGWETQYF. The chain couples TRBV15 to TRBJ2-5, with a possible D match to TRBD2 (6 bases). The CDR3 is 16 residues long. Trimming pared 0 bases from V and 5 bases from J, leaving 16 bases between. Germline V gene lookup returns CDR1 LNHNV and CDR2 YYDKDF (reference sequence).

This rearrangement joins TRBV27 to TRBJ1-3; 10 positions match TRBD1. With V trimmed by 6 bases and J by 4 bases, 3 bases remained unmatched. The germline V gene has CDR1 MNHEY and CDR2 SMNVEV (reference sequence). This CDR3 comprises 14 residues. The CDR3 bases are TGTGCCAGCAGGGGGACAGGGGTAGGAAACACCATATATTTT. The encoded protein is CASRGTGVGNTIYF.

The genes are TRBV2 and TRBJ1-3; weak D call: TRBD1 (5 bases). The length of the CDR3 is 14 residues. The germline V and J ends were trimmed by 3 bases and 2 bases, with 8 bases remaining between them. Germline CDR1 and CDR2: SNHLY and FYNNEI. The DNA of the CDR3 is TGTGCCAGCAGTGATAGGGGAACTGGAAACACCATATATTTT. It encodes CASSDRGTGNTIYF.

The chain combines TRBV29-1 with TRBJ2-7, with 9 bases identical to TRBD2. The CDR3 has 13 residues. The trim removed 4 bases at V and 0 bases at J, leaving 1 base unmatched. CDR1 is SQVTM and CDR2 is ANQGSEA in the germline V gene. The CDR3 region has the DNA TGCAGCGTTGTGCGGGAGGGCTCCTACGAGCAGTACTTC. This codes for CSVVREGSYEQYF.

This chain joins TRBV25-1 and TRBJ2-3, with TRBD2 as a possible D gene (6 bases). Looked up from germline, CDR1 is MGHDK and CDR2 is SYGVNS. The V end was cut by 2 bases, the J end by 5 bases, with 14 bases between. This CDR3 is 15 amino acids long. CDR3 region: CASSETGLREDTQYF. The CDR3 bases are TGTGCCAGCAGTGAAACAGGACTACGTGAAGATACGCAGTATTTT. Looking up the rest from reference TRBV25-1 and TRBJ2-3 gives the full variable domain: EADIYQTPRYLVIGTGKKITLECSQTMGHDKMYWYQQDPGMELHLIHYSYGVNSTEKGDLSSESTVSRIRTEHFPLTLESARPSHTSQYLCASSETGLREDTQYFGPGTRLTVL.

V gene TRBV28 combines with J gene TRBJ1-2; the match to TRBD1 covers 7 bases. The CDR3 consists of 14 residues. Trimming took 3 bases from V and 8 from J; bases not matched to a gene: 9. Germline loops: CDR1 MDHEN, CDR2 SYDVKM. This CDR3 is CASSFAGGLEGYTF. CDR3 nucleotide sequence: TGTGCCAGCAGTTTCGCAGGGGGATTGGAGGGCTACACCTTC.

This clone appeared a few times. J is TRBJ1-3 and V is TRBV13; D gene uncertain. CDR3 size: 15 residues. Germline V gene sequence: CDR1 PRHDT, CDR2 FYEKMQ (reference sequence). V shed 6 bases and J shed 3 bases, with 15 bases lying between them. The CDR3 sequence is CASSRYLAYGNTIYF. CDR3 coding DNA: TGTGCCAGCAGTCGTTACCTGGCTTATGGAAACACCATATATTTT.

This chain links TRBV9 with TRBJ2-7; 13 bases align to TRBD2. The CDR3 is 15 residues long. Trimming cost V 4 bases and J 2 bases; bases outside gene matches: 3. Germline CDR1 is SGDLS and CDR2 is YYNGEE. The CDR3 sequence: CASSTGTSGAYEQYF. The CDR3 region has the DNA TGTGCCAGCAGCACCGGGACTAGCGGGGCCTACGAGCAGTACTTC. Full variable domain (remainder filled in from reference TRBV9 and TRBJ2-7): DSGVTQTPKHLITATGQRVTLRCSPRSGDLSVYWYQQSLDQGLQFLIQYYNGEERAKGNILERFSAQQFPDLHSELNLSSLELGDSALYFCASSTGTSGAYEQYFGPGTRLTVT.

The V call is TRBV9, the J call TRBJ2-2; maybe TRBD2 (6 bases). Germline V gene data show CDR1 as SGDLS and CDR2 as YYNGEE. CDR3 length: 21 residues. V was trimmed by 3 bases and J by 0 bases, leaving 27 bases between them. The chain's CDR3 is CASSAGFAGPDESSNTGELFF. The CDR3 coding sequence is TGTGCCAGCAGCGCAGGGTTTGCGGGACCCGACGAAAGTTCGAACACCGGGGAGCTGTTTTTT.

The chain uses TRBV4-2 and TRBJ2-1; weak D call: TRBD2 (6 bases). This CDR3 region has 19 residues. Trimming stripped 0 bases from V and 5 bases from J, with 23 bases between. From germline, CDR1 is LGHNA and CDR2 YNFKEQ. CDR3: CASSQDLGGSYSVNNEQFF. The CDR3 nucleotides read TGTGCCAGCAGCCAAGACTTGGGGGGATCCTATAGCGTTAACAATGAGCAGTTCTTC.

This clone occurred once. The chain employs TRBV10-3 and TRBJ1-1; a possible D gene is TRBD1 (5 bases). V lost 4 bases to trimming and J lost 3 bases, with 12 bases between them. Germline V gene sequence: CDR1 ENHRY, CDR2 SYGVKD. This CDR3 contains 14 residues. The DNA for the CDR3 is TGTGCCATCAGTGTGGGGGGAAGTGACACTGAAGCTTTCTTT. This encodes CAISVGGSDTEAFF.

The chain couples TRBV7-2 to TRBJ2-2, with 7 bases fitting TRBD1. The CDR3 length is 14 residues. Germline V lookup: CDR1 SGHTA, CDR2 FQGNSA. Trimming cost V 8 bases and J 1 base; bases outside gene matches: 4. The CDR3 loop reads CASLRTGNTGELFF. The CDR3 bases are TGTGCCAGCTTACGGACAGGGAACACCGGGGAGCTGTTTTTT.